Each of the 23 T cell receptor beta chains below was sequenced from the same sample in a study of tumor-infiltrating lymphocytes in primary liver carcinoma. The authors took blood RNA from unsorted whole blood and also extracted germline DNA. Using a constant-region primer together with ProtoScript II reverse transcriptase, TCR beta cDNA was made from 500 ng of total RNA. For TCR beta, libraries were produced by three nested multiplex PCR rounds using slightly modified ARM-PCR. Each of the first two PCR rounds ran around 10 cycles with TRBV1-TRBV30 forward and C-beta reverse primers. MiXCR, applied by TCRdb to the multiplex PCR reads, yields one record per CDR3 protein. The sample contains under 200,000 distinct CDR3 sequences, less than 70% of which appear only once. Source material: peripheral blood. The receptors originated from a woman between 55 and 75 years old with primary liver carcinoma and hepatitis B virus infection.

Note on this clonotype: This may be a read error, as it is one base from a much larger clone. The rearrangement joins TRBV4-2 to TRBJ2-5; a weak D match, TRBD2 (5 bases). Germline values: CDR1 LGHNA, CDR2 YNFKEQ. The CDR3 length is 13 residues. This CDR3 is CASSQGGGETQCF. The CDR3 coding sequence is TGTGCCAGCAGCCAAGGGGGTGGGGAGACCCAGTGCTTC.

On this clonotype itself: In this CDR3 the conserved last residue, phenylalanine or tryptophan, is missing, so a read error is likely. This chain's CDR3 is CASTWYGKETQYL. CDR3 sequence (DNA): TGTGCCAGCACCTGGTACGGAAAGGAGACTCAGTACCTC. V gene TRBV11-2 combines with J gene TRBJ2-5, with no clear D. Per germline, CDR1 SGHAT and CDR2 FQNNGV. This CDR3 is built from 13 residues.

About this clonotype itself: Germline is not matched at one junction end, which may reflect a read error. The chain recombines TRBV12-5 with TRBJ2-2, with a possible D match to TRBD1 (6 bases). The CDR3 sequence is 16 residues long. CDR1 and CDR2 from the germline V gene are LGHNT and FRNRAP. This CDR3 reads CTSGLLQGPGTGELFF. Written as DNA, the CDR3 is TGTACTAGTGGCTTGCTACAGGGTCCTGGGACCGGGGAGCTGTTTTTT.

Remarks on this clonotype: A read error may be the cause here, since a much bigger clone is one base away. This CDR3 is CASCRRQGWQPQHF. CDR3 DNA sequence: TGTGCCAGCTGTAGACGACAGGGGTGGCAGCCCCAGCATTTT. V is TRBV6-5 and J is TRBJ1-5; TRBD1 aligns across 8 bases. V dropped 8 bases and J dropped 7; count of bases not matched to a gene: 10. CDR3 length: 14 residues. Germline CDR1 is MNHEY and CDR2 is SVGAGI.

The genes are TRBV19 and TRBJ1-2; perhaps TRBD1 as D (6 bases). Germline-derived CDR1 and CDR2 are LNHDA and SQIVND (reference sequence). V shed 5 bases and J shed 6 bases, with 13 bases lying between them. This CDR3 comprises 13 residues. The CDR3 DNA is TGTGCCAGTAGTCCACGGACAGTTGATGGCTACACCTTC. Translation: CASSPRTVDGYTF.

This clonotype was found many times. The chain links TRBV4-2 to TRBJ2-7; the match to TRBD1 covers 9 bases. Germline lookup yields CDR1 LGHNA and CDR2 YNFKEQ. CDR3 length equals 17 residues. V trimming: 0 bases; J trimming: 2 bases; junction bases outside the gene matches: 8. The chain's CDR3 is CASSQDRGTGNPYEQYF. CDR3 in DNA: TGTGCCAGCAGCCAAGATCGGGGGACAGGGAACCCCTACGAGCAGTACTTC.

Worth noting for this clonotype: One junction end does not reproduce the germline sequence, and a read error may be involved. This chain's CDR3 is CAGSSWTWAGGVGELFF. For the CDR3, the DNA is TGTGCCGGCAGCTCATGGACGTGGGCGGGAGGTGTCGGGGAGCTGTTCTTT. V and J are TRBV11-2 and TRBJ2-2, with 8 bases lining up with TRBD2. CDR1 and CDR2 from the germline V gene are SGHAT and FQNNGV. The CDR3 has 17 residues.

As regards this clonotype: The germline gene is not matched at one end of the junction; a read error may be the cause. The rearrangement uses TRBV6-5 and TRBJ1-2; no clear D. Germline CDR1 is MNHEY and CDR2 is SVGAGI. This CDR3 region has 21 residues. The DNA for the CDR3 is TGTGCTAGCAGTTACTTTTCAATTAGCTACTCGGCCCCCGTAATAGGCTATGGCTACACCTTC. Protein: CASSYFSISYSAPVIGYGYTF.

This clonotype was seen only once. With a much larger clone just one base away, this may be a read error. This chain links TRBV6-5 with TRBJ2-7; 16 bases are a match to TRBD2. Germline loops: CDR1 MNHEY, CDR2 SVGAGI. This CDR3 comprises 17 residues. This CDR3 reads CASSSGTSGRGAYVQYF. DNA for the CDR3: TGTGCCAGCAGTTCGGGGACTAGCGGGAGGGGGGCCTACGTGCAGTACTTC.

Worth noting for this clonotype: A much larger clone is a single base away; this may be a read error. V gene TRBV29-1 combines with J gene TRBJ1-1; 9 bases are a match to TRBD1. Germline V gene sequence: CDR1 SQVTM, CDR2 ANQGSEA. This CDR3 contains 13 residues. The DNA for the CDR3 is TGCAGCGCTGAACAGGGGGCAAGAACTGAAGCTTTCTTT. Protein sequence: CSAEQGARTEAFF.

The chain links TRBV5-4 to TRBJ2-3; tentatively, D is TRBD2 (5 bases). V was trimmed by 3 bases and J by 3 bases, leaving 11 bases between them. In germline, CDR1 is SGHNT, CDR2 YYREEE (reference sequence). The CDR3 is made up of 14 amino acids. This CDR3 is CASSWVGGTDTQYF. CDR3 coding DNA: TGTGCCAGCAGCTGGGTCGGCGGGACAGATACGCAGTATTTT.

A word on this clonotype: At one end the junction does not follow the germline gene, possibly because of a read error. The gene calls are TRBV28 and TRBJ1-2; 7 nucleotides agree with TRBD1. This CDR3 has 13 residues. Germline V CDR1 and CDR2: MDHEN, SYDVKM. The CDR3 DNA reads TGTACCAGCAGTTTACAGGGGAACTATGGCTACACCTTC. This encodes CTSSLQGNYGYTF.

V gene TRBV18 combines with J gene TRBJ2-7, with TRBD2 matching over 10 bases. CDR1 is KGHSH and CDR2 is LQKENI in the germline V gene. This CDR3 has 14 residues. J gave up 7 bases and V 2 bases, and 5 bases lay outside the gene matches. The CDR3 DNA reads as TGTGCCAGCTCACCAACTAGCGGGATAGGTGAGCAGTACTTC. Translated: CASSPTSGIGEQYF.

V usage is TRBV11-2 and J usage is TRBJ2-3, with 7 bases that match TRBD2. The CDR3 has 15 residues. Per the germline V gene, CDR1 is SGHAT and CDR2 is FQNNGV. The DNA for the CDR3 is TGTGGCATCAGCTTAGGCAGCGGGATAGCAGATACGCAGTATTTT. Residues: CGISLGSGIADTQYF.

About this clonotype itself: At one of its ends the junction is not consistent with the germline gene, which may arise from a read error. This sequence joins TRBV11-2 and TRBJ2-3; D gene unclear. Germline V gene sequence: CDR1 SGHAT, CDR2 FQNNGV. The CDR3 is made up of 13 amino acids. The CDR3 sequence is CASSLELPDAQFF. Written as DNA, the CDR3 is TGTGCCAGCAGCTTAGAGCTCCCAGATGCGCAGTTTTTT.

With regard to this clonotype: This may be a read error: a much more frequent sequence differs by one nucleotide. V usage is TRBV6-5 and J usage is TRBJ1-4; maybe TRBD1 (6 bases). The V end lost 5 bases, the J end lost 8 bases, and 21 bases lay between the germline ends. In germline, CDR1 is MNHEY, CDR2 SVGAGI. This CDR3 comprises 16 residues. The CDR3 DNA reads as TGTGCCAGCAGTCCGTCCCCAGGGGCGCGGGGGGAAAAACTGTTTTTT. This encodes CASSPSPGARGEKLFF.

The chain combines TRBV11-2 with TRBJ2-1; 7 bases are shared with TRBD2. Germline CDR1 reads SGHAT; CDR2 reads FQNNGV. The CDR3 runs to 16 residues. The ends lost 6 bases at V and 9 bases at J; junction bases unmatched: 17. The CDR3 DNA reads TGTGCCAGCAGTATAAGTCTAGTGGGAGGGCCTAGTGAGCAGTTCTTC. Residues: CASSISLVGGPSEQFF.

This clonotype was seen many times. This chain's CDR3 is CASSRPAGYEQYF. In DNA, the CDR3 is TGTGCCAGCAGCCGTCCCGCGGGCTACGAGCAGTACTTC. The rearrangement uses TRBV5-5 and TRBJ2-7; possible D gene TRBD2, 5 bases. The CDR3 consists of 13 residues. Germline V CDR1 and CDR2: SGHKS, YYEKEE (reference sequence). Trimming took off 4 bases at V and 3 bases at J, with 11 bases between the two ends.

This clonotype was counted ten times or more. The chain employs TRBV11-2 and TRBJ2-7; TRBD2 matches 10 bases. J lost 2 bases, V lost 5 bases, and 9 bases had no gene match. The CDR3 loop spans 16 amino acids. CDR1 is SGHAT and CDR2 is FQNNGV in the germline V gene. The CDR3 loop is CASSPSGRKGPYEQYF. CDR3 sequence (DNA): TGTGCCAGCAGCCCTAGCGGGAGAAAGGGGCCCTACGAGCAGTACTTC.

This clonotype was counted between two and nine times. With a much larger clone just one base away, this may be a read error. The chain employs TRBV10-3 and TRBJ2-7; D ambiguous. This CDR3 has 13 residues. The ends were cut back, 8 bases at V and 6 bases at J, with 17 bases in the middle. Germline V CDR1 and CDR2: ENHRY, SYGVKD. This chain's CDR3 is CAIGAEPPGEQYF. The CDR3, as DNA: TGTGCCATCGGTGCTGAACCCCCGGGCGAGCAGTACTTC.

This clonotype was picked up many times. J is TRBJ2-2 and V is TRBV11-3; 9 nucleotides match TRBD2. Per germline, CDR1 SGHNT and CDR2 YENEEA. The CDR3 covers 16 residues. J gave up 3 bases and V 5 bases, and 7 bases lay outside the gene matches. CDR3 bases: TGTGCCAGCAGCCCAAAGGGCGGGAGGGACACCGGGGAGCTGTTTTTT. This encodes CASSPKGGRDTGELFF.

This clonotype has a count of ten or more. The gene calls are TRBV4-2 and TRBJ2-1; possible D gene TRBD2, 6 bases. V was pared by 4 bases and J by 2 bases, with 15 bases between. The CDR3 sequence is 16 residues long. CDR1 and CDR2 (germline): LGHNA, YNFKEQ. For the CDR3, the DNA is TGTGCCAGCAGCCCATTTAGCGGAAACCCCTACAATGAGCAGTTCTTC. Amino acids: CASSPFSGNPYNEQFF.

The gene calls are TRBV6-2 or TRBV6-3 and TRBJ2-7; 9 positions agree with TRBD1. This CDR3 contains 16 residues. V lost 2 bases and J lost 3; bases outside the gene matches: 8. Looked up from germline, CDR1 is MNHEY and CDR2 is SVGEGT. The DNA of the CDR3 is TGTGCCAGCAGTTACGGTACAGGGGGCAGGGACTACGAGCAGTACTTC. This encodes CASSYGTGGRDYEQYF.